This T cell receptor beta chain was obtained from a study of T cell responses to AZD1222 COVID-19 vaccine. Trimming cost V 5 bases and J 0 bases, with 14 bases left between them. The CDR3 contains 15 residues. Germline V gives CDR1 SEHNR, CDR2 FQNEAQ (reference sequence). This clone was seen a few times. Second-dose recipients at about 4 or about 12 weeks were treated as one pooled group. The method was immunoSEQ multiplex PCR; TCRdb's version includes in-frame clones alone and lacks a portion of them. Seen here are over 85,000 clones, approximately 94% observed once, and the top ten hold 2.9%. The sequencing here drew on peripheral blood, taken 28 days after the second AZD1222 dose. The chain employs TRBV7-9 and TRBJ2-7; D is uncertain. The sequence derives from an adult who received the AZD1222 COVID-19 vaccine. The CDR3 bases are TGTGCCAGCAGCCTAGGCTCACAGCCCTCCTACGAGCAGTACTTC. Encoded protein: CASSLGSQPSYEQYF.